This T cell receptor (beta chain) is from a study of blood T cell repertoires in COVID-19. On the study more broadly: The United States, Italy and Spain provided the acute and convalescent COVID-19 samples. T cells, B-cell-depleted T cells, or PBMCs provided the cDNA or gDNA that served as material.

This CDR3 spans 11 amino acids. V lost 4 bases and J lost 7, with 10 bases in between. Germline values: CDR1 DFQATT, CDR2 SNEGSKA (reference sequence). Authors' methods: For nucleated cells, counts were estimated from reference gene primer amplification. Sequencing was performed with immunoSEQ multiplex PCR; in TCRdb, only in-frame clones are kept and a portion is missing. That table supplies the V and J calls and clone size; D and trimming were determined from the DNA. The sample records about 170,000 clones, approximately 84% being singletons. Specimen: peripheral blood. This TCR derives from a man aged 40-55 years who had recovered from COVID-19. The chain couples TRBV20-1 to TRBJ1-1; a weak D match, TRBD1 (5 bases). CDR3 nucleotides: TGCAGTGCTACCAGGGAACTTGAAGCTTTCTTT. It is translated as CSATRELEAFF.